These T cell receptor beta chains were read from a single sample in a study of beta chain features in type 1 diabetes. The method was immunoSEQ multiplex PCR; TCRdb's version includes in-frame clones alone and lacks a portion of them. The data contain roughly 500,000 clones, 10% to 12% of them seen just once; the ten biggest clones take up 0.035% to 0.05%. The source material was naive CD4+ T cells from blood. Receptors were obtained from a woman aged 18-30 years in good health. The conserved cysteine and the conserved F or W are not part of the CDR3 here. The order of the fields is V gene, J gene, CDR3 protein.

v_call: TRBV19; j_call: TRBJ2-6; cdr3_aa: ASSIGSGANVLT
v_call: TRBV5-1; j_call: TRBJ1-6; cdr3_aa: ASSEDPNSPLH
v_call: TRBV18; j_call: TRBJ2-7; cdr3_aa: ASSPSYYEQY
v_call: TRBV7-9; j_call: TRBJ1-1; cdr3_aa: ASSPGARLGAF
v_call: TRBV7-9; j_call: TRBJ2-1; cdr3_aa: ASSAPGLISYNEQF
v_call: TRBV2; j_call: TRBJ1-6; cdr3_aa: ARDGQGIGSPLH
v_call: TRBV5-4; j_call: TRBJ1-6; cdr3_aa: ASSPNPGPYNSPLH
v_call: TRBV15; j_call: TRBJ2-4; cdr3_aa: ATSRDRVGGNAKNIQY
v_call: TRBV29-1; j_call: TRBJ2-7; cdr3_aa: SVERTGTYEQY
v_call: TRBV10-3; j_call: TRBJ2-3; cdr3_aa: AISDYAGTSALYTQY
v_call: TRBV9; j_call: TRBJ2-1; cdr3_aa: ASSVEPRGRAYNEQF
v_call: TRBV30; j_call: TRBJ2-7; cdr3_aa: AWSPDLSSYEQY
v_call: TRBV11-3; j_call: TRBJ2-3; cdr3_aa: ASSSNDITDTQY
v_call: TRBV25-1; j_call: TRBJ1-3; cdr3_aa: ASRPRGGTGNTIY
v_call: TRBV5-1; j_call: TRBJ1-1; cdr3_aa: ASSRVAVGTEAF
v_call: TRBV7-2; j_call: TRBJ2-7; cdr3_aa: ASSLDRGAYEQY
v_call: TRBV7-2; j_call: TRBJ2-3; cdr3_aa: ASKGQGNTDTQY
v_call: TRBV7-2; j_call: TRBJ1-1; cdr3_aa: ASSLREDREAF
v_call: TRBV7-9; j_call: TRBJ1-4; cdr3_aa: ASRTGRGFSTNEKLF
v_call: TRBV27; j_call: TRBJ2-2; cdr3_aa: ASSSYTGELF
v_call: TRBV1; j_call: TRBJ1-1; cdr3_aa: TSSPRGARAF
v_call: TRBV5-1; j_call: TRBJ2-2; cdr3_aa: ASSQDPNTGELF
v_call: TRBV28; j_call: TRBJ2-3; cdr3_aa: ASSLADNTQY
v_call: TRBV10-3; j_call: TRBJ2-3; cdr3_aa: AIGGGLNTDTQY
v_call: TRBV29-1; j_call: TRBJ2-3; cdr3_aa: SVVWKGDTQY
v_call: TRBV11-2; j_call: TRBJ2-7; cdr3_aa: ASSSSMDLTYEQY
v_call: TRBV5-1; j_call: TRBJ2-1; cdr3_aa: ASSWGGSYNEQF
v_call: TRBV7-9; j_call: TRBJ1-3; cdr3_aa: ASSFNSGNTIY
v_call: TRBV9; j_call: TRBJ2-5; cdr3_aa: ASSGGTGARTETQY
v_call: TRBV7-9; j_call: TRBJ2-3; cdr3_aa: ASSLSGTVTSTDTQY
v_call: TRBV7-2; j_call: TRBJ2-7; cdr3_aa: ASSLAEGTGSEQY
v_call: TRBV7-2; j_call: TRBJ2-3; cdr3_aa: ASSGTYRTDTQY
v_call: TRBV15; j_call: TRBJ2-3; cdr3_aa: ATSIATGVATDTQY
v_call: TRBV15; j_call: TRBJ2-1; cdr3_aa: ATSRGPRGHEQF
v_call: TRBV7-9; j_call: TRBJ1-6; cdr3_aa: ASSPLGRRSPLH
v_call: TRBV6-6; j_call: TRBJ2-1; cdr3_aa: ASSYTVLAGRNEQF
v_call: TRBV7-9; j_call: TRBJ2-1; cdr3_aa: ASSSRGPYNEQF
v_call: TRBV30; j_call: TRBJ2-5; cdr3_aa: AWRNSGVSQETQY
v_call: TRBV7-9; j_call: TRBJ1-4; cdr3_aa: ASSSGISTNEKLF
v_call: TRBV29-1; j_call: TRBJ1-1; cdr3_aa: SVDRTGGNTEAF
v_call: TRBV29-1; j_call: TRBJ1-2; cdr3_aa: SVDDRGRGYT
v_call: TRBV7-8; j_call: TRBJ2-3; cdr3_aa: ASNYGLVRTDTQY
v_call: TRBV7-9; j_call: TRBJ2-5; cdr3_aa: ASSLSMERGKETQY
v_call: TRBV2; j_call: TRBJ2-7; cdr3_aa: ASRLAVYEQY
v_call: TRBV7-9; j_call: TRBJ2-2; cdr3_aa: ASSGRSRGTGELF
v_call: TRBV29-1; j_call: TRBJ2-3; cdr3_aa: SVEVGGYTDTQY
v_call: TRBV7-9; j_call: TRBJ2-2; cdr3_aa: ASKGTDVTGELF
v_call: TRBV6-6; j_call: TRBJ2-5; cdr3_aa: ASSGWLRETQY
v_call: TRBV6-5; j_call: TRBJ1-2; cdr3_aa: ASSYSMVDTYGYT
v_call: TRBV11-3; j_call: TRBJ2-7; cdr3_aa: ASSFAASEDYEQY
v_call: TRBV7-2; j_call: TRBJ2-7; cdr3_aa: ASSLSSPYEQY